This section outlines one T cell receptor beta chain sequence together with its context. The same CDR3 can be traced to other DNA sequences in this sample. V lost 2 bases to trimming and J lost 6 bases, with 6 bases between them. The CDR3 has 12 amino acids. As handled by the study authors: Amplification with reference gene primers provided the estimates of nucleated cell counts. Data came from immunoSEQ multiplex PCR; TCRdb stores just in-frame clones and leaves some out. V, J and clone size reflect that table, while D and trimming were determined from the DNA. Among some 300,000 clones, approximately 90% were seen once, and the ten largest hold approximately 2.4%. This record belongs to a study of blood T cell repertoires in COVID-19. Study overall: The United States, Italy and Spain were the sources of the acute and convalescent COVID-19 samples.

The sequence was collected from a man aged 18-30 years with active or convalescent COVID-19. The sequencing input was peripheral blood. This chain connects TRBV12-3 or TRBV12-4 to TRBJ2-3, with a tentative D call TRBD2 (5 bases). CDR3 region: CASSLSGDTQYF. CDR3 nucleotide sequence: TGTGCCAGCAGTTTAAGCGGCGATACGCAGTATTTT.